The following is a T cell receptor (beta chain) sequence with its context. Its target is unknown. The CDR3 has 15 residues. Germline V CDR1 and CDR2: SGHTA, FQGNSA. V gave up 5 bases and J gave up 5 bases; unmatched junction bases: 9. Average productive template count per sample was approximately 41,000. Clones were read by immunoSEQ multiplex PCR, and TCRdb kept only the in-frame ones, dropping some. The sample gives 15,000 to 18,000 clones, about 90% of which show up once; around 8.6% is in the top ten. These data originate in a study of STAT3 mutations in large granular lymphocyte leukemia. The wider study: Among longitudinally sequenced T-LGLL patients, roughly half had canonical activating STAT3 mutations detected.

General study findings and limits: All newly emerging clones after therapy were STAT3 wild type. Some patients had dominant TCR clones larger than their STAT3 mutant burden. Every T-cell large granular lymphocyte leukemia patient had at least one immunodominant TCR beta clonotype.

The specimen sequenced was peripheral blood mononuclear cells. The chain uses TRBV7-2 and TRBJ1-2; 9 bases align to TRBD1. This TCR was sampled from a woman in her forties or fifties with T-cell large granular lymphocyte leukemia. Some clones in this sample may be carry-over from other donors' samples. CDR3 residues: CASSPTSGQGYGYTF. The CDR3 DNA is TGTGCCAGCAGCCCGACATCGGGACAGGGTTATGGCTACACCTTC.